The next 3 T cell receptor beta chains were all read from a single sample in a study of radiation and T cells in renal cell carcinoma. The table came from immunoSEQ multiplex PCR; TCRdb's copy has only in-frame clones and leaves some out. The sample comprises approximately 150,000 clones, less than 90% of which are singletons, and roughly 23% rests with the top ten. Noted time point: baseline pretreatment blood. The treatment denotes: 15 Gy SBRT to primary tumor, nephrectomy 4 weeks later. The sample in question was blood, obtained from a patient whose treatment included radiotherapy and nephrectomy. These receptors all stem from a woman aged 45-59 years with renal cell carcinoma.

The genes are TRBV25-1 and TRBJ1-1; D is unclear. Germline loops: CDR1 MGHDK, CDR2 SYGVNS. There are 13 residues in the CDR3. V lost 3 bases to trimming and J lost 4 bases, with 9 bases between them. CDR3 loop: CASSDPMGTEAFF. The CDR3 nucleotides read TGTGCCAGCAGTGACCCCATGGGCACTGAAGCTTTCTTT.

The chain employs TRBV9 and TRBJ1-5, with 11 bases aligning to TRBD1. The CDR3 extends over 16 amino acids. V was clipped by 0 bases and J by 7 bases; unmatched bases: 6. Looked up from germline, CDR1 is SGDLS and CDR2 is YYNGEE. CDR3 sequence: CASSVDGTGGGQPQHF. CDR3 sequence (DNA): TGTGCCAGCAGCGTAGACGGGACAGGGGGTGGACAGCCCCAGCATTTT.

The rearrangement links TRBV2 to TRBJ1-5; no firm D call. This CDR3 region has 13 residues. Deletions cut 7 bases from V and 4 bases from J, with 11 bases between. Germline V gene sequence: CDR1 SNHLY, CDR2 FYNNEI. Here the CDR3 DNA reads TGTGCCAGCAAGCTAGGTAGTAATCAGCCCCAGCATTTT. As protein: CASKLGSNQPQHF.